A selection of T cell receptor beta chains follows, all from one sample in a study of graft-versus-host responses after intestinal transplantation. These TCRs are of unknown antigen specificity. Clones were read by immunoSEQ multiplex PCR, and TCRdb kept only the in-frame ones, dropping some. This table has about 120,000 clones, about 95% appearing once. The sample consisted of unstimulated CD8+ T cells sorted from spleen or lymph node cells, taken before intestinal transplant. The receptors originated from a human donor who received an intestinal transplant. CDR3s include the opening cysteine and the closing phenylalanine or tryptophan. The order of the fields is CDR3 DNA, CDR3 protein, clone size, D gene, V gene, J gene. The D gene is left open where the match is weak. Clone sizes are given selectively: once, few, many, or a class where the clone is expanded.

cdr3_nt: TGTGCCAGCAGCGGCAGGTTCACCGGGGAGCTGTTTTTT
cdr3_aa: CASSGRFTGELFF
clone_size: NA
d_call: NA
v_call: TRBV9
j_call: TRBJ2-2

cdr3_nt: TGTGCCATCAGTGTTCGGCAGAATCAAGAGACCCAGTACTTC
cdr3_aa: CAISVRQNQETQYF
clone_size: NA
d_call: NA
v_call: TRBV10-3
j_call: TRBJ2-5

cdr3_nt: TGTGCCAGCTATTGGGGGGAGACCCAGTACTTC
cdr3_aa: CASYWGETQYF
clone_size: NA
d_call: NA
v_call: TRBV6-5
j_call: TRBJ2-5

cdr3_nt: TGTGCCATCAGTGAACACCTCCAGGGAGCGGGAGGGCGTAACGGGGAGCTGTTTTTT
cdr3_aa: CAISEHLQGAGGRNGELFF
clone_size: NA
d_call: TRBD2
v_call: TRBV10-3
j_call: TRBJ2-2

cdr3_nt: TGTGCCAGCAGTGAACCAGCGGGAGCGATCACCGGGGAGCTGTTTTTT
cdr3_aa: CASSEPAGAITGELFF
clone_size: NA
d_call: TRBD2
v_call: TRBV25-1
j_call: TRBJ2-2

cdr3_nt: TGTGCCAGCAGCGTAGAGCGTAGCGGGAGTTCCAATGAGCAGTTCTTC
cdr3_aa: CASSVERSGSSNEQFF
clone_size: NA
d_call: TRBD2
v_call: TRBV9
j_call: TRBJ2-1

cdr3_nt: TGCGCCAGCAGTGAGGGGGACTACGAGCAGTACTTC
cdr3_aa: CASSEGDYEQYF
clone_size: once
d_call: NA
v_call: TRBV10-2
j_call: TRBJ2-7

cdr3_nt: TGTGCCAGCAGCTCTGGGACAGCCGGTTCTGGGGCCAACGTCCTGACTTTC
cdr3_aa: CASSSGTAGSGANVLTF
clone_size: NA
d_call: TRBD1
v_call: TRBV7-9
j_call: TRBJ2-6

cdr3_nt: TGTGCCAGCAGTCCAGGGGACAATGCAGTAGAGACCCAGTACTTC
cdr3_aa: CASSPGDNAVETQYF
clone_size: NA
d_call: NA
v_call: TRBV28
j_call: TRBJ2-5

cdr3_nt: TGTGCCAGCAAGGTTGCCATGGTCACTGAAGCTTTCTTT
cdr3_aa: CASKVAMVTEAFF
clone_size: once
d_call: NA
v_call: TRBV28
j_call: TRBJ1-1

cdr3_nt: TGTGCCAGCAGCCCGATAAATCGGGACAGCTATGGCTACACCTTC
cdr3_aa: CASSPINRDSYGYTF
clone_size: NA
d_call: TRBD1
v_call: TRBV6-5
j_call: TRBJ1-2

cdr3_nt: TGCGCCAGCAGCCAAGACAGGGGGAGCAATCAGCCCCAGCATTTT
cdr3_aa: CASSQDRGSNQPQHF
clone_size: NA
d_call: TRBD1
v_call: TRBV4-3
j_call: TRBJ1-5

cdr3_nt: TGCAGCGTTGAAACAGAAAGCACAGATACGCAGTATTTT
cdr3_aa: CSVETESTDTQYF
clone_size: NA
d_call: NA
v_call: TRBV29-1
j_call: TRBJ2-3

cdr3_nt: TGTGCCAGCAGGGACGACAGTTTCAATGAGCAGTTCTTC
cdr3_aa: CASRDDSFNEQFF
clone_size: NA
d_call: NA
v_call: TRBV28
j_call: TRBJ2-1

cdr3_nt: TGTGCCAGCAGCACCGGACTAGCGTCTCCGGGGGAGCTGTTTTTT
cdr3_aa: CASSTGLASPGELFF
clone_size: NA
d_call: TRBD2
v_call: TRBV28
j_call: TRBJ2-2

cdr3_nt: TGTGCCAGCAGTTTCCCCCTTAAAGCGACGGCGAACACCGGGGAGCTGTTTTTT
cdr3_aa: CASSFPLKATANTGELFF
clone_size: NA
d_call: NA
v_call: TRBV28
j_call: TRBJ2-2

cdr3_nt: TGCAGCGTTCTACAGGGCTCCTACAATGAGCAGTTCTTC
cdr3_aa: CSVLQGSYNEQFF
clone_size: NA
d_call: NA
v_call: TRBV29-1
j_call: TRBJ2-1

cdr3_nt: TGTGCCAGCAGCGGGGACAGTTCCTACGAGCAGTACTTC
cdr3_aa: CASSGDSSYEQYF
clone_size: NA
d_call: TRBD1
v_call: TRBV9
j_call: TRBJ2-7

cdr3_nt: TGCGCCAGCAGCCGCCTGGGGGCCAGCTCCTACAATGAGCAGTTCTTC
cdr3_aa: CASSRLGASSYNEQFF
clone_size: NA
d_call: NA
v_call: TRBV4-3
j_call: TRBJ2-1

cdr3_nt: TGCAGCGTTGCCGACAGGGGTAGTACAGATACGCAGTATTTT
cdr3_aa: CSVADRGSTDTQYF
clone_size: NA
d_call: TRBD1
v_call: TRBV29-1
j_call: TRBJ2-3

cdr3_nt: TGTGCCACCTATTCCGGAGGACGGGCTGAAGCTTTCTTT
cdr3_aa: CATYSGGRAEAFF
clone_size: NA
d_call: NA
v_call: TRBV10-3
j_call: TRBJ1-1

cdr3_nt: TGCGCCAGCTCCGGACAGGGGAACACTGAAGCTTTCTTT
cdr3_aa: CASSGQGNTEAFF
clone_size: once
d_call: TRBD1
v_call: TRBV4-1
j_call: TRBJ1-1

cdr3_nt: TGTGCCAGTAGCCCGGGACAGGCCACGAGGGGCATTCAGTACTTC
cdr3_aa: CASSPGQATRGIQYF
clone_size: NA
d_call: TRBD1
v_call: TRBV19
j_call: TRBJ2-4

cdr3_nt: TGTGCCAGTAGTATAGTTGGCAGGGCCTACGAGCAGTACTTC
cdr3_aa: CASSIVGRAYEQYF
clone_size: NA
d_call: NA
v_call: TRBV19
j_call: TRBJ2-7

cdr3_nt: TGTGCCAGCAGCCAAGGATACGGGCCGTCCTACGAGCAGTACTTC
cdr3_aa: CASSQGYGPSYEQYF
clone_size: once
d_call: NA
v_call: TRBV14
j_call: TRBJ2-7

cdr3_nt: TGTGCCAGCACCCCTCTGGGAACCGGGGAGCTGTTTTTT
cdr3_aa: CASTPLGTGELFF
clone_size: NA
d_call: NA
v_call: TRBV9
j_call: TRBJ2-2

cdr3_nt: TGCAGCGTTGTCCAAGACAATGAGCAGTTCTTC
cdr3_aa: CSVVQDNEQFF
clone_size: NA
d_call: NA
v_call: TRBV29-1
j_call: TRBJ2-1

cdr3_nt: TGTGCCAGCAGCTTGGCCATTGGTGGGAGAGAATACAATGAGCAGTTCTTC
cdr3_aa: CASSLAIGGREYNEQFF
clone_size: NA
d_call: NA
v_call: TRBV5-6
j_call: TRBJ2-1

cdr3_nt: TGTGCCAGCAGTCCCATAGGAGGGATCTATGGCTACACCTTC
cdr3_aa: CASSPIGGIYGYTF
clone_size: NA
d_call: NA
v_call: TRBV27
j_call: TRBJ1-2

cdr3_nt: TGTGCCACCAGCAGAGACGTCCCAACCTACGAGCAGTACTTC
cdr3_aa: CATSRDVPTYEQYF
clone_size: NA
d_call: NA
v_call: TRBV15
j_call: TRBJ2-7

cdr3_nt: TGTGCCAGCAGTGAAGAGGGGGGCCCCAGGTTGAGTACCTCCTACAATGAGCAGTTCTTC
cdr3_aa: CASSEEGGPRLSTSYNEQFF
clone_size: NA
d_call: NA
v_call: TRBV6-1
j_call: TRBJ2-1

cdr3_nt: TGTGCCAGCAGTTTCCTCAATGAGGTTCCGGGACTAGCGGGAGGAGCAGATACGCAGTATTTT
cdr3_aa: CASSFLNEVPGLAGGADTQYF
clone_size: NA
d_call: TRBD2
v_call: TRBV27
j_call: TRBJ2-3

cdr3_nt: TGTGCCAGCAGTTTATCAGGCGGGAGGGCCGATAATGAGCAGTTCTTC
cdr3_aa: CASSLSGGRADNEQFF
clone_size: NA
d_call: TRBD2
v_call: TRBV27
j_call: TRBJ2-1

cdr3_nt: TGTGCCAGCAGTTTAATCTCGGGGCGGCGGACCTACGAGCAGTACTTC
cdr3_aa: CASSLISGRRTYEQYF
clone_size: NA
d_call: NA
v_call: TRBV27
j_call: TRBJ2-7

cdr3_nt: TGCGCCAGCAGCAGAACCTCGGCGGGGGCTGGAAACACCATATATTTT
cdr3_aa: CASSRTSAGAGNTIYF
clone_size: once
d_call: NA
v_call: TRBV10-2
j_call: TRBJ1-3

cdr3_nt: TGTGCCAGCAGTTTATGGGTGGACAGGAGCCCCAAGCAGTACTTC
cdr3_aa: CASSLWVDRSPKQYF
clone_size: NA
d_call: TRBD1
v_call: TRBV28
j_call: TRBJ2-7

cdr3_nt: TGTGCCAGCAGCCCTACAGCGGACAGCACTGAAGCTTTCTTT
cdr3_aa: CASSPTADSTEAFF
clone_size: once
d_call: NA
v_call: TRBV4-2
j_call: TRBJ1-1

cdr3_nt: TGTGCCAGCAGCTCCTCCGGGACTAGTGGAGAGACCCAGTACTTC
cdr3_aa: CASSSSGTSGETQYF
clone_size: once
d_call: TRBD2
v_call: TRBV5-8
j_call: TRBJ2-5

cdr3_nt: TGTGCCAGCAGCCAGCGGGGGGACACTGAAGCTTTCTTT
cdr3_aa: CASSQRGDTEAFF
clone_size: NA
d_call: NA
v_call: TRBV7-9
j_call: TRBJ1-1

cdr3_nt: TGTGCCAGCAGCTGGGGTCTTTACGAGCAGTACTTC
cdr3_aa: CASSWGLYEQYF
clone_size: NA
d_call: NA
v_call: TRBV7-9
j_call: TRBJ2-7

cdr3_nt: TGTGCCAGCAGCGTAGTGGTCGGACAATGGGACAACGTCCTGACTTTC
cdr3_aa: CASSVVVGQWDNVLTF
clone_size: NA
d_call: NA
v_call: TRBV9
j_call: TRBJ2-6

cdr3_nt: TGTGCCAGCAGCCACGGGACTAGCGGCCTAAGGGGGGAGCAGTACTTC
cdr3_aa: CASSHGTSGLRGEQYF
clone_size: NA
d_call: TRBD2
v_call: TRBV28
j_call: TRBJ2-7

cdr3_nt: TGTGCCAGCAGCACGACAGCCTACGAGCAGTACTTC
cdr3_aa: CASSTTAYEQYF
clone_size: NA
d_call: NA
v_call: TRBV11-1
j_call: TRBJ2-7

cdr3_nt: TGCAGTGCCCGCGAGGGGGGCCCGCAGTTCTTC
cdr3_aa: CSAREGGPQFF
clone_size: once
d_call: NA
v_call: TRBV20-1
j_call: TRBJ2-1

cdr3_nt: TGTGCCAGCAGTCGACTAGCGGGAGGGGGAAGAACAGATACGCAGTATTTT
cdr3_aa: CASSRLAGGGRTDTQYF
clone_size: once
d_call: TRBD2
v_call: TRBV27
j_call: TRBJ2-3

cdr3_nt: TGCGCCAGCAGCTTGGTGCCGAACACTGAAGCTTTCTTT
cdr3_aa: CASSLVPNTEAFF
clone_size: NA
d_call: NA
v_call: TRBV5-1
j_call: TRBJ1-1

cdr3_nt: TGTGCCAGCAGCCCCGGACAGGGGGCTTCCTACGAGCAGTACTTC
cdr3_aa: CASSPGQGASYEQYF
clone_size: NA
d_call: TRBD1
v_call: TRBV9
j_call: TRBJ2-7

cdr3_nt: TGTGCCAGCAGCCAAGAGGGACAAGGGGCAACTAGGTTTTACAATGAGCAGTTCTTC
cdr3_aa: CASSQEGQGATRFYNEQFF
clone_size: NA
d_call: NA
v_call: TRBV4-2
j_call: TRBJ2-1

cdr3_nt: TGTGCCAGCAGCCCAAAGGCGAACACTGAAGCTTTCTTT
cdr3_aa: CASSPKANTEAFF
clone_size: NA
d_call: NA
v_call: TRBV9
j_call: TRBJ1-1

cdr3_nt: TGTGCCAGCAGCTCCCGGGGACTTACCTACGAGCAGTACTTC
cdr3_aa: CASSSRGLTYEQYF
clone_size: NA
d_call: NA
v_call: TRBV7-9
j_call: TRBJ2-7

cdr3_nt: TGTGCCACCGGGCAGAGTGAGCAGTTCTTC
cdr3_aa: CATGQSEQFF
clone_size: NA
d_call: NA
v_call: TRBV15
j_call: TRBJ2-1

cdr3_nt: TGTGCCAGTAGTACTAGCGGGAGCTCCTACGAGCAGTACTTC
cdr3_aa: CASSTSGSSYEQYF
clone_size: few
d_call: TRBD2
v_call: TRBV19
j_call: TRBJ2-7

cdr3_nt: TGTGCCAGCAGCCACCTAGCGGGAACGTCCTACAATGAGCAGTTCTTC
cdr3_aa: CASSHLAGTSYNEQFF
clone_size: NA
d_call: TRBD2
v_call: TRBV4-2
j_call: TRBJ2-1

cdr3_nt: TGTGCCAGCAGCCTCGGACAGGGATTTTCGGAGACCCAGTACTTC
cdr3_aa: CASSLGQGFSETQYF
clone_size: NA
d_call: TRBD1
v_call: TRBV16
j_call: TRBJ2-5

cdr3_nt: TGTGCCAGCAGTCGGGCTAGCGAATATGACGAGCAGTACTTC
cdr3_aa: CASSRASEYDEQYF
clone_size: NA
d_call: NA
v_call: TRBV6-5
j_call: TRBJ2-7